This T cell receptor (beta chain) was profiled in a study of T cells expressing NK-cell markers. CDR1 DFQATT and CDR2 SNEGSKA come from the germline V gene (reference sequence). The CDR3 consists of 15 residues. TCRdb re-called the 5' RACE reads; every CDR3 protein appears as one record, without DNA. The sample holds hundreds of thousands of distinct CDR3 sequences. This sequence originates from a man aged 18 to 29 in good health. The specimen sequenced was blood T cells: a sorted CD56 or NKG2C T cell subset, CD4+ or CD8+ T cells, or bulk PBMC T cells (not recorded which). The chain joins TRBV20-1 to TRBJ2-1; TCRdb indicates TRBD2, and absent DNA this call remains unverified. CDR3 protein: CSAKRTSGRYNEQFF.